This record covers a single T cell receptor (beta chain). The target antigen is unknown. Losses at the gene ends were 0 bases for V and 4 bases for J; bases not matched to a gene: 4. Germline V gene lookup returns CDR1 SGDLS and CDR2 YYNGEE. The CDR3 loop spans 16 amino acids. Donors had nominal health at sampling but likely had unrecorded immune exposures. This entry belongs to a study of cytomegalovirus exposure and HLA in healthy donors. The PCR was carried out with 60 Vbeta primers and 13 Jbeta primers. Only in-frame clones appear in the TCRdb table, and some are missing; sequencing was by immunoSEQ multiplex PCR. Its clone listing holds about 88,000 clones. General study points: The classifier reportedly diagnosed cytomegalovirus status with high sensitivity and specificity. Being productive about 87% or about 30% of the time was typical of most TCR beta V segments in an earlier analysis. In a later analysis, donors in an Asian-associated ancestry cluster reportedly had fewer N-insertions in productive TCRs than the cohort mean.

The sample consisted of PBMCs. This clonotype originated in a girl aged 10 to 17 in good health and CMV-seropositive. The genes are TRBV9 and TRBJ2-5; the match to TRBD2 covers 12 bases. CDR3 in DNA: TGTGCCAGCAGCGTAGGAGCTAGCGGGGGGGGAGAGACCCAGTACTTC. Translating it yields CASSVGASGGGETQYF.